A single sample gave rise to the 21 T cell receptor beta chains below, sequenced in a study of T cells in Graves' hyperthyroidism and ophthalmopathy. The TCR beta CDR3 regions underwent amplification using RNA transcripts as the source. HTBI primers were used for first-round RT-PCR of the TCR CDR3. TCRdb re-called the multiplex PCR reads through MiXCR, storing one row per CDR3 protein. The sample has roughly 520,000 distinct CDR3 sequences, less than 25% seen once. Sample: blood. These receptors originate from a woman aged 25-40 years with Graves' ophthalmopathy.

The rearrangement uses TRBV28 and TRBJ2-7, with D perhaps TRBD1 or TRBD2 (5 bases each). V was trimmed by 2 bases and J by 3 bases, leaving 14 bases between them. Germline V gene lookup returns CDR1 MDHEN and CDR2 SYDVKM. CDR3 length equals 15 residues. The CDR3 is CASSLGGTTGYEQYF. The DNA of the CDR3 is TGTGCCAGCAGTTTAGGGGGTACTACTGGCTACGAGCAGTACTTC.

The rearrangement links TRBV12-3 or TRBV12-4 to TRBJ2-7; no firm D call. Trimming pared 2 bases from V and 3 bases from J, leaving 5 bases between. The CDR3 totals 12 residues. The CDR3 nucleotides are TGTGCCAGCAGTTTAATCCGCTACGAGCAGTACTTC. It is translated as CASSLIRYEQYF.

In this sample, this clonotype turned up many times. The gene calls are TRBV6-2 or TRBV6-3 and TRBJ1-1, with 7 bases matching TRBD1. CDR1 and CDR2 from the germline V gene are MNHEY and SVGEGT. The CDR3 consists of 10 residues. V lost 8 bases and J lost 7; bases outside the gene matches: 1. CDR3 coding DNA: TGTGCCAGCGGGGACAGTGAAGCTTTCTTT. It is translated as CASGDSEAFF.

This clonotype appeared many times. V is TRBV11-2 and J is TRBJ1-1; 9 bases line up with TRBD1. Losses at the gene ends were 4 bases for V and 4 bases for J; bases not matched to a gene: 10. Germline V gene data show CDR1 as SGHAT and CDR2 as FQNNGV. This CDR3 spans 16 amino acids. The CDR3 DNA sequence: TGTGCCAGCAGCTGGCCGAGACAGGGGGTCGGCACTGAAGCTTTCTTT. Its protein product is CASSWPRQGVGTEAFF.

Details on this clonotype: A much larger clone lies one base from this, so it may be a read error. The J gene is TRBJ1-1, the V gene TRBV20-1, with D tentatively TRBD1 (5 bases). Germline CDR1 and CDR2: DFQATT and SNEGSKA (reference sequence). The CDR3 is made up of 13 amino acids. The CDR3 loop reads CSAAGPWNTEACF. CDR3 DNA: TGCAGTGCCGCGGGACCGTGGAACACTGAAGCTTGCTTT.

The count of this clonotype is one. The chain is built from TRBV19 and TRBJ2-7; D is ambiguous. V gave up 8 bases and J gave up 7 bases, with 15 bases separating them. The CDR3 spans 12 residues. Germline V CDR1 and CDR2: LNHDA, SQIVND (reference sequence). DNA of the CDR3: TGTGCCAGTTCCTTCCTTTGGGCGGAGCAGTACTTC. This codes for CASSFLWAEQYF.

This clonotype was detected many times. This chain links TRBV20-1 with TRBJ2-7; no clear D. This CDR3 has 13 amino acids. Looked up from germline, CDR1 is DFQATT and CDR2 is SNEGSKA (reference sequence). V was cut by 3 bases and J by 2 bases, with 11 bases left in between. Written as DNA, the CDR3 is TGCAGTGCTAGTTCAGGTGGGACCTACGAGCAGTACTTC. Its protein is CSASSGGTYEQYF.

The chain employs TRBV20-1 and TRBJ1-1; 7 bases are shared with TRBD1. Trimming removed 3 bases from V and 4 bases from J; junction bases left unmatched: 14. Germline CDR1 and CDR2: DFQATT and SNEGSKA (reference sequence). The CDR3 consists of 16 residues. CDR3 bases: TGCAGTGCTAGCGACAGGGTAAGAATATTTGGCACTGAAGCTTTCTTT. This sequence encodes CSASDRVRIFGTEAFF.

A note on this clonotype: One junction end disagrees with the germline gene, perhaps due to a read error. The J gene is TRBJ2-4, the V gene TRBV4-1, with D possibly matching TRBD1 (6 bases). The germline gives CDR1 MGHRA, CDR2 YSYEKL. This CDR3 is 15 amino acids long. CDR3 nucleotide sequence: TGCGCCAGCAGCCCTAGGGACATAGCCAAAAACATTAAGTACTTC. Protein sequence: CASSPRDIAKNIKYF.

This clonotype has ten or more counts. The chain recombines TRBV10-3 with TRBJ1-3; D unresolved. This CDR3 has 12 residues. V was clipped by 4 bases and J by 4 bases, with 5 bases between them. CDR1 is ENHRY, CDR2 SYGVKD, per germline. This CDR3 reads CAISGRGNTIYF. The DNA of the CDR3 is TGTGCCATCAGTGGTAGGGGAAACACCATATATTTT.

As concerns this clonotype: As the CDR3 is not closed by the conserved phenylalanine or tryptophan, this likely results from a read error. This chain uses TRBV24-1 with TRBJ2-5; no clear D. The CDR3 runs to 13 residues. Germline V gives CDR1 KGHDR, CDR2 SFDVKD. The V gene lost 1 base and the J gene lost 5 bases, with 7 bases spanning the gap. The CDR3 sequence: CATSDLSRETQYS. CDR3 bases: TGTGCCACCAGTGATTTATCTCGGGAGACCCAGTACTCC.

This clonotype has at least ten counts. The V call is TRBV6-1, the J call TRBJ1-2; no definite D call. There are 12 residues in the CDR3. V was pared by 6 bases and J by 9 bases, with 14 bases between. Germline CDR1 is MNHNS and CDR2 is SASEGT. The CDR3 reads CASRTTQVRYTF. The CDR3 DNA reads TGTGCCAGCAGGACGACTCAGGTTCGCTACACCTTC.

This clonotype showed up many times. The chain couples TRBV15 to TRBJ1-5, with unresolved D. The CDR3 runs to 12 residues. V was cut by 0 bases and J by 6 bases, with 3 bases left in between. Per the germline V gene, CDR1 is LNHNV and CDR2 is YYDKDF (reference sequence). CDR3 loop: CATSRDVQPQHF. In nucleotides, the CDR3 is TGTGCCACCAGCAGAGATGTTCAGCCCCAGCATTTT.

In this sample, this clonotype turned up many times. This chain joins TRBV2 and TRBJ2-7, with a weak D call TRBD2 (5 bases). Germline lookup yields CDR1 SNHLY and CDR2 FYNNEI. This CDR3 comprises 13 residues. Between the trimmed V and J ends, which lost 6 bases and 4 bases, there was a span of 13 bases. The CDR3 DNA follows: TGTGCCAGCAGGAGGTTAGAGGGTTACGAGCAGTACTTC. Its protein is CASRRLEGYEQYF. Full variable domain (missing parts from reference TRBV2 and TRBJ2-7): EPEVTQTPSHQVTQMGQEVILRCVPISNHLYFYWYRQILGQKVEFLVSFYNNEISEKSEIFDDQFSVERPDGSNFTLKIRSTKLEDSAMYFCASRRLEGYEQYFGPGTRLTVT.

The V gene is TRBV7-2, the J gene TRBJ2-7, with TRBD2 identical over 11 bases. The CDR3 is 16 amino acids. The germline V gene encodes CDR1 SGHTA and CDR2 FQGNSA. The V and J ends lost 1 base and 6 bases, in that order; junction bases with no gene match: 8. The CDR3 here is CASSLGPSGGPGEQYF. Written as DNA, the CDR3 is TGTGCCAGCAGCTTAGGGCCTAGCGGGGGGCCGGGCGAGCAGTACTTC.

This clonotype was picked up many times. The V gene is TRBV9, the J gene TRBJ2-2; maybe TRBD1 (5 bases). There are 15 residues in the CDR3. Trimming pared 6 bases from V and 7 bases from J, leaving 19 bases between. The germline gives CDR1 SGDLS, CDR2 YYNGEE. CDR3 protein: CASNPSPGHLGELFF. CDR3 coding DNA: TGTGCCAGCAATCCCTCTCCAGGACACCTCGGGGAGCTGTTTTTT.

This clonotype was found many times. This sequence joins TRBV7-3 and TRBJ1-1; weak D call: TRBD1 (5 bases). The V and J ends lost 5 bases and 0 bases respectively, with 22 bases between them. The CDR3 consists of 18 residues. Germline V gene lookup returns CDR1 SGHTA and CDR2 FQGTGA. The CDR3 sequence: CASSPFNRGLSLNTEAFF. The CDR3 DNA is TGTGCCAGCAGCCCCTTCAACCGGGGCCTTTCCCTGAACACTGAAGCTTTCTTT.

The chain has TRBV6-1 and TRBJ1-2; TRBD1 matches at 7 bases. The CDR3 has 15 amino acids. In germline, CDR1 is MNHNS, CDR2 SASEGT. Trimming cost V 8 bases and J 8 bases; bases outside gene matches: 17. The CDR3 nucleotides read TGTGCCAGCTCACCAAAAAGGGACAGCCCAGTCGGCTACACCTTC. Its protein is CASSPKRDSPVGYTF.

This clonotype occurred many times. DNA of the CDR3: TGTGCCACAGGAGCTAGCGGGTCTTCCTACGAGCAGTACTTC. As protein: CATGASGSSYEQYF. This rearrangement joins TRBV25-1 to TRBJ2-7, with 8 bases aligning to TRBD2. CDR1 is MGHDK, CDR2 SYGVNS, per germline. The CDR3 length is 14 residues. The V segment lost 10 bases and the J segment 1 base; nucleotides outside the gene matches: 9.

This clonotype was seen a single time. The genes are TRBV18 and TRBJ1-6; no definite D call. Germline V gene lookup returns CDR1 KGHSH and CDR2 LQKENI. The CDR3 contains 15 residues. V dropped 3 bases and J dropped 9 bases, with 15 bases sitting between them. The CDR3 bases are TGTGCCAGCTCACCGAATCCAGCGGGGTCTTCACCCCTCCACTTT. This gives the protein CASSPNPAGSSPLHF.

This clonotype was counted at least ten times. The V call is TRBV5-1, the J call TRBJ1-2; no clear D. V was pared by 1 base and J by 2 bases, with 9 bases between. Germline loops: CDR1 SGHRS, CDR2 YFSETQ. The CDR3 loop spans 14 amino acids. The CDR3 nucleotides are TGCGCCAGCAGCTTGTCCGAGGGAAACTATGGCTACACCTTC. Translation gives CASSLSEGNYGYTF.